Following are 27 T cell receptor beta chains from one sample sequenced in a study of shared clonotypes between healthy human individuals. Sequenced by immunoSEQ multiplex PCR; TCRdb stores in-frame clones only, minus some. The sample includes some 2 million clones, around 95% of them seen just once. Sequencing used naive CD4+ T cells sorted from blood. Subset in this sample: CD45RA+ positively selected. These receptors all come from a man between 18 and 29 years old in good health.

The chain recombines TRBV10-2 with TRBJ1-4; D is ambiguous. CDR1 is WSHSY and CDR2 is SAAADI in the germline V gene. Between the trimmed V and J ends, which lost 6 bases and 4 bases, there was a span of 12 bases. CDR3 length: 14 residues. The CDR3 sequence is CASRRTDFNEKLFF. Written as DNA, the CDR3 is TGCGCCAGCAGGCGGACGGACTTTAATGAAAAACTGTTTTTT.

The J gene is TRBJ1-6, the V gene TRBV11-2; 8 nucleotides align to TRBD1. Germline V gives CDR1 SGHAT, CDR2 FQNNGV. The CDR3 has 15 amino acids. Trimming at V came to 1 base and at J to 9 bases, leaving 5 bases not matched to a gene. CDR3 in amino acids: CASSLVVTGGSPLHF. The CDR3 nucleotides read TGTGCCAGCAGCTTAGTAGTTACAGGGGGTTCACCCCTCCACTTT.

The rearrangement uses TRBV30 and TRBJ2-7; 7 bases are a match to TRBD2. V lost 4 bases and J lost 0; bases outside the gene matches: 6. CDR3 size: 14 residues. Germline CDR1 reads GTSNPN; CDR2 reads SVGIG (reference sequence). The CDR3 coding sequence is TGTGCCTGGACCCTGGGGGGGACCTCCTACGAGCAGTACTTC. Encoded protein: CAWTLGGTSYEQYF. The variable domain in full, completed from reference TRBV30 and TRBJ2-7, reads SQTIHQWPATLVQPVGSPLSLECTVEGTSNPNLYWYRQAAGRGLQLLFYSVGIGQISSEVPQNLSASRPQDRQFILSSKKLLLSDSGFYLCAWTLGGTSYEQYFGPGTRLTVT.

The rearrangement joins TRBV5-8 to TRBJ1-5, with 8 bases matching TRBD1. The CDR3 spans 15 residues. From germline, CDR1 is SGHTS and CDR2 YDEGEE. With 3 bases clipped from V and 6 bases from J, the junction kept 8 bases outside the gene matches. CDR3 region: CASSSQGGSGQPQHF. CDR3 DNA: TGTGCCAGCAGCTCACAGGGGGGAAGCGGTCAGCCCCAGCATTTT.

This clone was observed once. This rearrangement joins TRBV27 to TRBJ1-6, with 8 bases fitting TRBD1. V gave up 7 bases and J gave up 7 bases; unmatched junction bases: 6. The CDR3 contains 14 residues. Germline loops: CDR1 MNHEY, CDR2 SMNVEV (reference sequence). The CDR3 DNA sequence: TGTGCCAGCAACGACAGGGGTAGGAATTCACCCCTCCACTTT. Translation: CASNDRGRNSPLHF.

CDR3 in DNA: TGTGCCAGCGGTCGGGACGCTTGGACTGAAGCTTTCTTT. It is translated as CASGRDAWTEAFF. The chain employs TRBV28 and TRBJ1-1; D perhaps matches TRBD1 (5 bases). Per germline, CDR1 MDHEN and CDR2 SYDVKM. Trimming cost V 8 bases and J 5 bases, with 15 bases left between them. The CDR3 is 13 amino acids.

This chain links TRBV27 with TRBJ2-3, with 8 positions matching TRBD1. Germline V lookup: CDR1 MNHEY, CDR2 SMNVEV (reference sequence). V was pared by 6 bases and J by 4 bases, with 6 bases of the junction left unmatched. CDR3 length: 14 residues. Here the CDR3 reads CASSRTGRPDTQYF. The DNA for the CDR3 is TGTGCCAGCAGCCGGACAGGGCGGCCAGATACGCAGTATTTT.

The chain has TRBV7-8 and TRBJ2-1; TRBD1 aligns across 7 bases. V gave up 3 bases and J gave up 7 bases; unmatched junction bases: 9. The length of the CDR3 is 15 residues. The germline V gene has CDR1 SGHVS and CDR2 FQNEAQ. In nucleotides, the CDR3 is TGTGCCAGCAGCTTGCTTGACAGGGCATCTAATGAGCAGTTCTTC. Protein sequence: CASSLLDRASNEQFF.

The genes are TRBV6-8 and TRBJ2-5; D perhaps matches TRBD2 (5 bases). The germline V and J ends were trimmed by 4 bases and 5 bases, with 20 bases remaining between them. Germline loops: CDR1 MNHGY, CDR2 SAAAGT. The CDR3 sequence is 16 residues long. The CDR3 region is CASSSETTDFQETQYF. CDR3 sequence (DNA): TGTGCCAGCAGTTCCGAAACGACGGACTTCCAGGAGACCCAGTACTTC.

V gene TRBV2 combines with J gene TRBJ1-5, with 9 bases identical to TRBD1. V was pared by 8 bases and J by 7 bases, with 9 bases of the junction left unmatched. CDR3 length: 14 residues. The V gene's germline CDR1 is SNHLY and CDR2 FYNNEI. CDR3 DNA: TGTGCCAGCGGCACAGGGGGCGTTAAACAGCCCCAGCATTTT. This codes for CASGTGGVKQPQHF.

V and J are TRBV18 and TRBJ2-1; 10 bases match TRBD2. This CDR3 is built from 15 residues. Germline CDR1 and CDR2: KGHSH and LQKENI. The V segment lost 3 bases and the J segment 7 bases; nucleotides outside the gene matches: 6. The CDR3 region is CASSPILAGENEQFF. The CDR3 DNA sequence: TGTGCCAGCTCACCCATCCTAGCGGGGGAGAATGAGCAGTTCTTC.

V gene TRBV5-1 combines with J gene TRBJ1-6; D unresolved. Trimming removed 10 bases at V and 0 bases at J, with 20 bases between. CDR1 is SGHRS and CDR2 is YFSETQ in the germline V gene. CDR3 size: 17 residues. As DNA, the CDR3 is TGCGCCCATTCTTCGCCCGTGCCGAACTCCTATAATTCACCCCTCCACTTT. It encodes CAHSSPVPNSYNSPLHF. Supplemented by reference TRBV5-1 and TRBJ1-6, the full variable domain reads KAGVTQTPRYLIKTRGQQVTLSCSPISGHRSVSWYQQTPGQGLQFLFEYFSETQRNKGNFPGRFSGRQFSNSRSEMNVSTLELGDSALYLCAHSSPVPNSYNSPLHFGNGTRLTVT.

This clone appeared once. The chain recombines TRBV7-2 with TRBJ2-6; TRBD1 agrees at 9 bases. Trimming took 0 bases from V and 4 from J; bases not matched to a gene: 10. CDR3 size: 19 residues. CDR1 SGHTA and CDR2 FQGNSA come from the germline V gene. CDR3 DNA sequence: TGTGCCAGCAGCTTAGCCAAGGACAGGGGACGAACCGGGGCCAACGTCCTGACTTTC. Its protein product is CASSLAKDRGRTGANVLTF.

The chain couples TRBV6-1 to TRBJ2-7; D possibly corresponds to TRBD1 (6 bases). The V end was cut by 8 bases, the J end by 5 bases, with 19 bases between. The CDR3 runs 14 residues. Germline CDR1 and CDR2: MNHNS and SASEGT. CDR3 DNA: TGTGCCAGCCAGACCGGACAGATAATGGACGAGCAGTACTTC. Amino acids: CASQTGQIMDEQYF.

This chain connects TRBV18 to TRBJ2-3; D remains ambiguous. Germline V gives CDR1 KGHSH, CDR2 LQKENI. The V end was cut by 5 bases, the J end by 1 base, with 13 bases between. The CDR3 is 15 amino acids. The CDR3 nucleotides are TGTGCCAGCTCATACCCGCTGGAGCGCACAGATACGCAGTATTTT. Residues: CASSYPLERTDTQYF. The full variable domain, rest sourced from reference TRBV18 and TRBJ2-3, is NAGVMQNPRHLVRRRGQEARLRCSPMKGHSHVYWYRQLPEEGLKFMVYLQKENIIDESGMPKERFSAEFPKEGPSILRIQQVVRGDSAAYFCASSYPLERTDTQYFGPGTRLTVL.

This chain connects TRBV7-2 to TRBJ1-4, with D possibly TRBD1 on 5 matching bases. CDR1 SGHTA and CDR2 FQGNSA come from the germline V gene. With 1 base removed from V and 8 bases from J, the gap between germline ends came to 11 bases. CDR3 length: 14 amino acids. This CDR3 is CASSLGRVGEKLFF. Here the CDR3 DNA reads TGTGCCAGCAGCTTAGGCAGGGTAGGGGAAAAACTGTTTTTT. Combining the CDR3 with reference TRBV7-2 and TRBJ1-4 gives the whole variable domain GAGVSQSPSNKVTEKGKDVELRCDPISGHTALYWYRQSLGQGLEFLIYFQGNSAPDKSGLPSDRFSAERTGGSVSTLTIQRTQQEDSAVYLCASSLGRVGEKLFFGSGTQLSVL.

The chain uses TRBV10-2 and TRBJ2-7; no reliable D call. V gave up 2 bases and J gave up 6 bases, with 8 bases separating them. Germline CDR1 reads WSHSY; CDR2 reads SAAADI. CDR3 length: 12 residues. This chain's CDR3 is CASSEPLVEQYF. CDR3 in DNA: TGCGCCAGCAGTGAGCCGTTGGTCGAGCAGTACTTC.

The chain carries TRBV11-1 and TRBJ2-3; no definite D call. The V end lost 6 bases, the J end lost 6 bases, and 10 bases lay between the germline ends. Germline CDR1 SGHAT, CDR2 FQDESV (reference sequence). The CDR3 consists of 12 residues. CDR3 residues: CASRMSADTQYF. The CDR3 region has the DNA TGTGCCAGCAGGATGAGTGCTGATACGCAGTATTTT.

J is TRBJ1-2 and V is TRBV13; D is possibly TRBD1 (6 bases). The germline V gene encodes CDR1 PRHDT and CDR2 FYEKMQ (reference sequence). This CDR3 contains 16 residues. Trimming took off 3 bases at V and 5 bases at J, with 19 bases between the two ends. In DNA form, the CDR3 reads TGTGCCAGCAGCTTCCCCTGGGGGCAGGGGATGTATGGCTACACCTTC. This codes for CASSFPWGQGMYGYTF.

For this clone: Other DNA sequences from this sample encode an identical CDR3 as well. The rearrangement joins TRBV18 to TRBJ2-3; 8 bases fit TRBD2. Germline CDR1 reads KGHSH; CDR2 reads LQKENI. The CDR3 contains 15 residues. The junction had 8 bases not matched to a gene; V was cut back by 6 bases and J by 3 bases. The CDR3 coding sequence is TGTGCCAGCTCTCCGACGGGCGGGAGGACAGATACGCAGTATTTT. It encodes CASSPTGGRTDTQYF.

The chain has TRBV19 and TRBJ2-5, with 8 bases lining up with TRBD2. Trimming cost V 8 bases and J 5 bases; bases outside gene matches: 7. The CDR3 loop spans 13 amino acids. Germline assignment: CDR1 LNHDA and CDR2 SQIVND (reference sequence). The CDR3 loop is CASGAGGRETQYF. CDR3 DNA sequence: TGTGCCAGTGGTGCGGGAGGCAGGGAGACCCAGTACTTC.

This rearrangement joins TRBV29-1 to TRBJ2-7; TRBD1 aligns across 7 bases. V gave up 7 bases and J gave up 1 base; unmatched junction bases: 7. This CDR3 has 13 residues. CDR1 and CDR2 from the germline V gene are SQVTM and ANQGSEA. The CDR3 nucleotides are TGCAGCGCTGCCCCGGGACAGTCCTACGAGCAGTACTTC. Its translation is CSAAPGQSYEQYF.

The genes are TRBV10-3 and TRBJ1-5; D is ambiguous. Trimming pared 2 bases from V and 7 bases from J, leaving 18 bases between. Germline CDR1 is ENHRY and CDR2 is SYGVKD. The CDR3 is 16 amino acids. For the CDR3, the DNA is TGTGCCATCAGTGAGCCTTTTCTCGAGACCAAACAGCCCCAGCATTTT. Residues: CAISEPFLETKQPQHF.

This clone has only one observation. This chain connects TRBV30 to TRBJ2-3; D may be TRBD2 (6 bases). V was cut by 0 bases and J by 1 base, with 14 bases left in between. The CDR3 is made up of 16 amino acids. CDR1 is GTSNPN and CDR2 is SVGIG in the germline V gene (reference sequence). As DNA, the CDR3 is TGTGCCTGGAGTGTTAGGAGGGAATGCGGCACAGATACGCAGTATTTT. Translation: CAWSVRRECGTDTQYF.

This clone is a singleton in its sample. This specimen includes other DNA sequences encoding the same CDR3. This chain links TRBV19 with TRBJ2-7, with TRBD2 matching 12 bases. The V and J ends lost 4 bases and 2 bases, in that order; junction bases with no gene match: 0. The germline V gene encodes CDR1 LNHDA and CDR2 SQIVND (reference sequence). The CDR3 has 14 residues. The CDR3 spells CASSRTSGAYEQYF. In nucleotides, the CDR3 is TGTGCCAGTAGTAGGACTAGCGGGGCCTACGAGCAGTACTTC.

The chain employs TRBV5-1 and TRBJ1-1; 7 bases are shared with TRBD1. CDR3 length: 15 residues. Germline V gene sequence: CDR1 SGHRS, CDR2 YFSETQ. Unmatched junction bases numbered 5, after V lost 0 bases and J lost 3 bases. The CDR3 DNA reads as TGCGCCAGCAGCTTGGGACAGGGTAAATACACTGAAGCTTTCTTT. Residues: CASSLGQGKYTEAFF.

The chain recombines TRBV25-1 with TRBJ2-5; D possibly matches TRBD1 or TRBD2 (6 bases each). CDR1 is MGHDK, CDR2 SYGVNS, per germline. V was clipped by 7 bases and J by 6 bases, with 21 bases between them. CDR3 size: 15 residues. The DNA of the CDR3 is TGTGCCAGCACCTCGGGGGCTAGTTCGAGGCAGACCCAGTACTTC. This translates into CASTSGASSRQTQYF.